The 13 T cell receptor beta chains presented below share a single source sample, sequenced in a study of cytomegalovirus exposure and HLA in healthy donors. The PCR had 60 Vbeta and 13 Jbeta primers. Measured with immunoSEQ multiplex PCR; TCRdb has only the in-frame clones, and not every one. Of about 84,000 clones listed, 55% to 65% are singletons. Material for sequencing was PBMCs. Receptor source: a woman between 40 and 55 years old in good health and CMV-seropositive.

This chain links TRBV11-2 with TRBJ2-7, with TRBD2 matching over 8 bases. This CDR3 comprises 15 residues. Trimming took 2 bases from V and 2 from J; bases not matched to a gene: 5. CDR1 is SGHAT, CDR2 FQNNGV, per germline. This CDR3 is CASSLRSGRPYEQYF. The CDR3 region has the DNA TGTGCCAGCAGCTTACGAAGCGGGAGACCCTACGAGCAGTACTTC.

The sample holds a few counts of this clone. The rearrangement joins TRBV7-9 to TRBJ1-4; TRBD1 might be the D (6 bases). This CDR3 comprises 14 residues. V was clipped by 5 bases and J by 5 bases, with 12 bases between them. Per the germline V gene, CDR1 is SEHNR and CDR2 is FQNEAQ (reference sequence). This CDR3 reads CASSVAQGNEKLFF. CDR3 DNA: TGTGCCAGCAGCGTCGCCCAGGGGAATGAAAAACTGTTTTTT.

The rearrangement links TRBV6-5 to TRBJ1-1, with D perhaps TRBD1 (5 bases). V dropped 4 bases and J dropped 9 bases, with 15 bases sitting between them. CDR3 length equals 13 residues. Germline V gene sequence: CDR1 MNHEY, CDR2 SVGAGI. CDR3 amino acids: CASSSISQGKAFF. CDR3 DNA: TGTGCCAGCAGTTCGATTTCGCAGGGCAAAGCTTTCTTT.

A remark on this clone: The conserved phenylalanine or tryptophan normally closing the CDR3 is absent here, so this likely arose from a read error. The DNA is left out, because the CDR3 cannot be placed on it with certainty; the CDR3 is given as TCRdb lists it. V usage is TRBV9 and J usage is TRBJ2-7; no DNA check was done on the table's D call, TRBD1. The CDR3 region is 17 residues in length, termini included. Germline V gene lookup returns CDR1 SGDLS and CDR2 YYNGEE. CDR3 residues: CASSPRTRQGRMDFGAR.

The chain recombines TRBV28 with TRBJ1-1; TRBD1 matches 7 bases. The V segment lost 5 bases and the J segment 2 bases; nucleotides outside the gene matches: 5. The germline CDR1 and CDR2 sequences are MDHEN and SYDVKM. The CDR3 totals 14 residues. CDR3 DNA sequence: TGTGCCAGCAGTCGACGACAGGGAAACACTGAAGCTTTCTTT. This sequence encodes CASSRRQGNTEAFF. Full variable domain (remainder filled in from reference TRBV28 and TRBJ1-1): DVKVTQSSRYLVKRTGEKVFLECVQDMDHENMFWYRQDPGLGLRLIYFSYDVKMKEKGDIPEGYSVSREKKERFSLILESASTNQTSMYLCASSRRQGNTEAFFGQGTRLTVV.

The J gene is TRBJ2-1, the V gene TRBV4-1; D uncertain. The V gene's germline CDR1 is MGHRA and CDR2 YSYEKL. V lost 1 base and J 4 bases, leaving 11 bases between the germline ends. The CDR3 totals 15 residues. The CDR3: CASSQGRLLYNEQFF. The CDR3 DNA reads TGCGCCAGCAGCCAAGGCAGGCTACTGTACAATGAGCAGTTCTTC.

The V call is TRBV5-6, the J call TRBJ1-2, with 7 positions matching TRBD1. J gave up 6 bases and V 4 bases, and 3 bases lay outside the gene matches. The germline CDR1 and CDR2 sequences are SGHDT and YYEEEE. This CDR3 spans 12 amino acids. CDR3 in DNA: TGTGCCAGCAGCAACGACAGGGATGGCTACACCTTC. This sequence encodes CASSNDRDGYTF.

In DNA form, the CDR3 reads TGTGCCAGCAGTTTACGGACAGGGGCTGGAGATACGCAGTATTTT. Protein: CASSLRTGAGDTQYF. The chain is built from TRBV28 and TRBJ2-3, with TRBD1 matching 9 bases. The V gene's germline CDR1 is MDHEN and CDR2 SYDVKM. The CDR3 spans 15 residues. Trimming removed 2 bases from V and 5 bases from J; junction bases left unmatched: 5.

The CDR3 DNA reads TGTGCCTGGTGCGGAACTACCGCGAGCTCCTACGAGCAGTACTTC. Encoded protein: CAWCGTTASSYEQYF. The chain combines TRBV30 with TRBJ2-7, with D unclear. Trimming stripped 5 bases from V and 0 bases from J, with 17 bases between. CDR3 length equals 15 residues. The germline V gene encodes CDR1 GTSNPN and CDR2 SVGIG (reference sequence).

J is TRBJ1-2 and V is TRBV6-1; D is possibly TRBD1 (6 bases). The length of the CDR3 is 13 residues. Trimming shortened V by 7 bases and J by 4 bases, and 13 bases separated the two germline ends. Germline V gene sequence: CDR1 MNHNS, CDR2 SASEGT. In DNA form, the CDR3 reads TGTGCCAGCAAATTTACAGGGCGCTATGGCTACACCTTC. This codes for CASKFTGRYGYTF.

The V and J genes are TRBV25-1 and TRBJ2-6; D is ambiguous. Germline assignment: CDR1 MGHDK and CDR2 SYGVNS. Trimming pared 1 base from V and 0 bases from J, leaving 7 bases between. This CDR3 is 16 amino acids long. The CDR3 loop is CASSELRSSGANVLTF. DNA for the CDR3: TGTGCCAGCAGTGAATTGCGCTCCTCTGGGGCCAACGTCCTGACTTTC. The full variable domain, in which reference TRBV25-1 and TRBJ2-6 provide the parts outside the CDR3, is EADIYQTPRYLVIGTGKKITLECSQTMGHDKMYWYQQDPGMELHLIHYSYGVNSTEKGDLSSESTVSRIRTEHFPLTLESARPSHTSQYLCASSELRSSGANVLTFGAGSRLTVL.

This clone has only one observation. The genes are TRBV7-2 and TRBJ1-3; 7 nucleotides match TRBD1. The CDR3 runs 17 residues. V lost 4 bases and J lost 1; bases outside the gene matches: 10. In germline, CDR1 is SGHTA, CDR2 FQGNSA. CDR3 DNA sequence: TGTGCCAGCAGCTCTAAGACAGGGACGGTTTCTGGAAACACCATATATTTT. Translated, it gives CASSSKTGTVSGNTIYF.

Here the CDR3 DNA reads TGTGCCAGCAGCTGGTGGACTAGCGGGATGATGGAGACCCAGTACTTC. Protein: CASSWWTSGMMETQYF. The V and J genes are TRBV5-6 and TRBJ2-5, with TRBD2 matching over 12 bases. The CDR3 runs to 16 residues. The V and J ends lost 3 bases and 5 bases, in that order; junction bases with no gene match: 8. Germline V lookup: CDR1 SGHDT, CDR2 YYEEEE.